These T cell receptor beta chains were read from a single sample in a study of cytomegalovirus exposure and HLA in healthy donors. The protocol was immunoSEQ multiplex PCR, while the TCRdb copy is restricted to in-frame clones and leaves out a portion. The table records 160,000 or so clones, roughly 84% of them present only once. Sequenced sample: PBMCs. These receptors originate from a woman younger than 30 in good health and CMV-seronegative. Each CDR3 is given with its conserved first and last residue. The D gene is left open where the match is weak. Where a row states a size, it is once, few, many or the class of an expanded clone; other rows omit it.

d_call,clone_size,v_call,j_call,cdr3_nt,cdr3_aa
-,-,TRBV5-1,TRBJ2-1,TGCGCCAGCAGCTTGAGGGGCTCCTACAATGAGCAGTTCTTC,CASSLRGSYNEQFF
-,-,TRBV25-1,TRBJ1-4,TGTGCCAGCAGTGAGGTTGGGGGGGGTAAAGAAAAACTGTTTTTT,CASSEVGGGKEKLFF
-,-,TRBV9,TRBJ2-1,TGTGCCAGCAGCCCCTTACTAGCTATTTCCTACAATGAGCAGTTCTTC,CASSPLLAISYNEQFF
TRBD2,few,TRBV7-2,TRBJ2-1,TGTGCCAGCCAACCCCGGGCGACTAGCGGGAACAATGAGCAGTTCTTC,CASQPRATSGNNEQFF
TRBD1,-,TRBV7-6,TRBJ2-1,TGTGCCAGCAGCGGATTGACAGGGGGCTCCTACAATGAGCAGTTCTTC,CASSGLTGGSYNEQFF
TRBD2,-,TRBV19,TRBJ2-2,TGTGCCAGTAGGGGAGGGGTTGCGAACACCGGGGAGCTGTTTTTT,CASRGGVANTGELFF
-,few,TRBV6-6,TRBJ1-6,TGTGCCAGCAGTTACTCGAGGACAGCGATTAATTCACCCCTCCACTTT,CASSYSRTAINSPLHF
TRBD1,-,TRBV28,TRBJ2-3,TGTGCCAGCATCGGACAGGTCACAGATACGCAGTATTTT,CASIGQVTDTQYF
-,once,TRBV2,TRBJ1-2,TGTGCCAGCAGTGAATATGAGGCACAGGGTGACTATGGCTACACCTTC,CASSEYEAQGDYGYTF
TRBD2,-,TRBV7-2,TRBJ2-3,TGTGCCAGCAGGAGGACTAGCGGAAGCACAGATACGCAGTATTTT,CASRRTSGSTDTQYF
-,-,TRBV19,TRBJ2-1,TGTGCCAGTAGTATAGATGGGGAGTTGGATGAGCAGTTCTTC,CASSIDGELDEQFF
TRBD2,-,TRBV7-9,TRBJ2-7,TGTGCCAGCAGCCCTTCAAGACTAGCGGGGGGCGAGCAGTACTTC,CASSPSRLAGGEQYF
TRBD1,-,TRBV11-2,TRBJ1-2,TGTGCCAGCAGTCAATACAGGGGCGGCTACACCTTC,CASSQYRGGYTF
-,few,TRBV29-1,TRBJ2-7,TGCAGCGTTGAAGGAGCCTCCTACGAGCAGTACTTC,CSVEGASYEQYF
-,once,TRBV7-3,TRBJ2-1,TGTGCCAGCAGCCGGGGACTCCCCTCCTACAATGAGCAGTTCTTC,CASSRGLPSYNEQFF
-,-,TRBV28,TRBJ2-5,TGTGCCAGCAGTTTATTAGGGGCCGGAGAGACCCAGTACTTC,CASSLLGAGETQYF
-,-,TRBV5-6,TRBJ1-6,TGTGCCAGCCAAACCGCCCGTGGCGGAGCACCCCTCCACTTT,CASQTARGGAPLHF
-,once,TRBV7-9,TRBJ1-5,TGTGCCAGCAGCTTAGAATCTAGCCCGGGGGGGCCCCAGCATTTT,CASSLESSPGGPQHF
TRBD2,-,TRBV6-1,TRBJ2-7,TGTGCCAGCAGTGAAGCGTTTAGCGGGAGGGGATCCTACGAGCAGTACTTC,CASSEAFSGRGSYEQYF
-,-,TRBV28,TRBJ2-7,TGTGCCAGCATGGGGCAGGTGCTAACCTACGAGCAGTACTTC,CASMGQVLTYEQYF
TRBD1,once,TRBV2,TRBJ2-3,TGTGCCAGCAGTCGGGACAGGGCAAGGACAGATACGCAGTATTTT,CASSRDRARTDTQYF
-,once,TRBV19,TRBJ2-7,TGTGCCAGTAGTATAGGGCACAGCCCCTACGAGCAGTACTTC,CASSIGHSPYEQYF
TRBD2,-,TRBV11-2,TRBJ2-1,TGTGCCAGCAGCTTAGCTAGCGGTCCCTACAATGAGCAGTTCTTC,CASSLASGPYNEQFF
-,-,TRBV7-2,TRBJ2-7,TGTGCCAGCAGCTTAGGAGGGGGCGGGGGGTCCTACGAGCAGTACTTC,CASSLGGGGGSYEQYF
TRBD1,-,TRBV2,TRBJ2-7,TGTGCCAGCAGTGGCGGACAGGTTTCCCACTTC,CASSGGQVSHF
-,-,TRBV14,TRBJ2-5,TGTGCCAGCAGCAAAAACCAGTTTCAGGAGACCCAGTACTTC,CASSKNQFQETQYF
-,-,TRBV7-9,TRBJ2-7,TGTGCCAGCAGCTTAAGCGGCGGCTACGAGCAGTACTTC,CASSLSGGYEQYF
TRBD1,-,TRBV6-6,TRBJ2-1,TGTGCCAGCAGTTACTCGAATAAACAGGGGTACAATGAGCAGTTCTTC,CASSYSNKQGYNEQFF
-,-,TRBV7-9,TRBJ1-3,TGTTCCAGCAGCGTAGGTCGGGGGGAGTCCTCTGGAAACACCATATATTTT,CSSSVGRGESSGNTIYF
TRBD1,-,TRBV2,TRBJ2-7,TGTGCCAGCGGTACACAGGGGCTATACCACGAGCAGTACTTC,CASGTQGLYHEQYF
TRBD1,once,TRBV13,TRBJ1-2,TGTGCCAGCAGCGTGGGGCGGCAGGGGGCGTTTGGCTACACCTTC,CASSVGRQGAFGYTF
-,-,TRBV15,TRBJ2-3,TGTGCCACCAGCAGAGACCGAGTCGGCACAGATACGCAGTATTTT,CATSRDRVGTDTQYF
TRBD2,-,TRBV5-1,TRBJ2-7,TGCGCCAGCACACAAGAGGGGGCTAGCGGGAGACAGTACTTC,CASTQEGASGRQYF
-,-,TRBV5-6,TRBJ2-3,TGTGCCAGCAGCCCCAGAACAGGGTTTAGCACAGATACGCAGTATTTT,CASSPRTGFSTDTQYF
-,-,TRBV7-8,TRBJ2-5,TGTGCCAGCAGCTCCGGGTCACCGACTGGGGAGACCCAGTACTTC,CASSSGSPTGETQYF
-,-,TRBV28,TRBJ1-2,TGTGCCAGCAGCAGTAACAGGGCCCACACCTTC,CASSSNRAHTF
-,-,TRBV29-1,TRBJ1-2,TGCAGCGTTCTACAGACCTATGGCTACACCTTC,CSVLQTYGYTF
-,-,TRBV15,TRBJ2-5,TGTGCCACCAGCAGAGTGGGGGGGCGCCGCGAGACCCAGTACTTC,CATSRVGGRRETQYF